What follows are 7 T cell receptor beta chains derived from one specimen sequenced in a study of cytomegalovirus exposure and HLA in healthy donors (dated by TCRdb to 2017 to 2019). The library was obtained by the immunoSEQ multiplex PCR assay. For the multiplex PCR, a mixture combining 60 forward primers for TCR Vbeta segments and 13 reverse primers for TCR Jbeta segments was used. TCRdb mirrors the immuneACCESS table, restricted to in-frame sequences. Some clones are absent from its copies; in checked studies, under half trace to an unresolved V gene, and the reason for the others is unknown. This sample comprises about 150,000 clones, around 80% of them detected only once. The ten largest account for 13% to 15% of the sample. Material: PBMCs. The receptors stem from a woman in her thirties or forties in good health and CMV-seronegative.

The chain employs TRBV29-1 and TRBJ2-1; D gene ambiguous. The germline V gene encodes CDR1 SQVTM and CDR2 ANQGSEA. This CDR3 comprises 13 residues. Trimming pared 4 bases from V and 5 bases from J, leaving 12 bases between. The CDR3 region has the DNA TGCAGCGTTGTCCTTGGCAGAAACAATGAGCAGTTCTTC. The encoded protein is CSVVLGRNNEQFF.

This chain connects TRBV14 to TRBJ2-5; the D gene is possibly TRBD2 (5 bases). Germline V CDR1 and CDR2: SGHDN, FVKESK. The CDR3 runs 14 residues. With 4 bases removed from V and 9 bases from J, the gap between germline ends came to 18 bases. The CDR3 is CASSRAWTSEAQYF. The CDR3 DNA reads as TGTGCCAGCAGCCGCGCATGGACTTCCGAGGCCCAGTACTTC.

In regard to this clone: Within the sample, other DNA sequences also encode this same CDR3. The chain links TRBV4-3 to TRBJ2-3, with D perhaps matching TRBD2 (5 bases). The CDR3 is 13 amino acids. Germline values: CDR1 LGHNA, CDR2 YSLEER. The V end lost 0 bases, the J end lost 5 bases, and 6 bases lay between the germline ends. In DNA, the CDR3 is TGCGCCAGCAGCCAAGATGCGGGAGATACGCAGTATTTT. It yields the protein CASSQDAGDTQYF.

The sample holds one count of this clone. The gene calls are TRBV27 and TRBJ2-5, with 9 bases lining up with TRBD2. With V trimmed by 0 bases and J by 1 base, 6 bases remained unmatched. The CDR3 loop spans 17 amino acids. In germline, CDR1 is MNHEY, CDR2 SMNVEV (reference sequence). CDR3 sequence: CASSLSPAGGIQETQYF. CDR3 DNA: TGTGCCAGCAGTTTATCCCCTGCGGGAGGGATCCAAGAGACCCAGTACTTC.

The chain recombines TRBV28 with TRBJ1-4, with 9 bases that match TRBD1. CDR1 and CDR2 from the germline V gene are MDHEN and SYDVKM. Trimming cost V 5 bases and J 8 bases; bases outside gene matches: 9. CDR3 length: 15 amino acids. In nucleotides, the CDR3 is TGTGCCAGCAGTATCGCCGGGACAGGGCTAGAAAAACTGTTTTTT. This translates into CASSIAGTGLEKLFF.

The chain couples TRBV7-8 to TRBJ1-1; unclear D gene. V lost 2 bases and J 1 base, leaving 11 bases between the germline ends. Germline assignment: CDR1 SGHVS and CDR2 FQNEAQ. The CDR3 length is 15 residues. This chain's CDR3 is CASSLRGGRNTEAFF. CDR3 sequence (DNA): TGTGCCAGCAGCTTACGTGGAGGGAGGAACACTGAAGCTTTCTTT.

This clone was seen a few times. The chain carries TRBV5-1 and TRBJ1-1; D is uncertain. Trimming removed 0 bases from V and 0 bases from J, with 9 bases in between. There are 15 residues in the CDR3. The germline gives CDR1 SGHRS, CDR2 YFSETQ. CDR3 region: CASSLGTGLNTEAFF. The CDR3 bases are TGCGCCAGCAGCTTGGGAACCGGGTTGAACACTGAAGCTTTCTTT.